The next 22 T cell receptor beta chains were all read from a single sample in a study of CD8 T cell repertoires and HIV-1 epitope variants. These receptors have no known antigen. Repertoires were generated with immunoSEQ multiplex PCR, while TCRdb's copy carries only in-frame clones and drops some. The sample holds 5,500 to 7,000 clones; roughly 65% are singletons and the top ten take about 44%. The sample comprised cultured CD8+ T cells derived from PBMCs. The receptors stem from a male donor with HIV.

This clone has more than one count but fewer than ten. This chain uses TRBV2 with TRBJ2-7; 8 bases align to TRBD1. Per the germline V gene, CDR1 is SNHLY and CDR2 is FYNNEI. The CDR3 sequence is 13 residues long. Germline trimming cut 6 bases from V and 3 bases from J; bases unmatched to any gene: 4. DNA of the CDR3: TGTGCCAGCAGCTTCACAGGGGGCTACGAGCAGTACTTC. Amino acid sequence: CASSFTGGYEQYF.

The chain recombines TRBV5-8 with TRBJ2-1; TRBD2 matches 8 bases. This CDR3 comprises 16 residues. Trimming cost V 2 bases and J 5 bases; bases outside gene matches: 9. Germline V gene lookup returns CDR1 SGHTS and CDR2 YDEGEE. CDR3 in DNA: TGTGCCAGCAGCTTTGTGGGACTAGATAGAGACAATGAGCAGTTCTTC. This codes for CASSFVGLDRDNEQFF. The variable domain in full, with the rest retrieved from reference TRBV5-8 and TRBJ2-1, is EAGVTQSPTHLIKTRGQQATLRCSPISGHTSVYWYQQALGLGLQFLLWYDEGEERNRGNFPPRFSGRQFPNYSSELNVNALELEDSALYLCASSFVGLDRDNEQFFGPGTRLTVL.

The chain is built from TRBV28 and TRBJ2-1, with D hard to call. Trimming shortened V by 7 bases and J by 0 bases, and 13 bases separated the two germline ends. The CDR3 has 15 amino acids. Looked up from germline, CDR1 is MDHEN and CDR2 is SYDVKM. In DNA, the CDR3 is TGTGCCAGCATTCCCCTGAGCGACTCCTACAATGAGCAGTTCTTC. Translation gives CASIPLSDSYNEQFF. The full variable domain, completed using reference TRBV28 and TRBJ2-1, is DVKVTQSSRYLVKRTGEKVFLECVQDMDHENMFWYRQDPGLGLRLIYFSYDVKMKEKGDIPEGYSVSREKKERFSLILESASTNQTSMYLCASIPLSDSYNEQFFGPGTRLTVL.

The CDR3 sequence: CASSEGAGPYEQYF. DNA of the CDR3: TGTGCCAGCAGTGAAGGAGCAGGTCCCTACGAGCAGTACTTC. The rearrangement uses TRBV6-5 and TRBJ2-7; D unclear. Germline CDR1 MNHEY, CDR2 SVGAGI. This CDR3 has 14 amino acids. V dropped 5 bases and J dropped 2 bases, with 13 bases sitting between them.

This clone was counted a few times. CDR3 nucleotides: TGTGCCAGCAGTTTGGGGGGTACCTACGAGCAGTACTTC. Translation: CASSLGGTYEQYF. The J gene is TRBJ2-7, the V gene TRBV28, with a weak D call TRBD2 (6 bases). The germline V gene has CDR1 MDHEN and CDR2 SYDVKM. Trimming pared 3 bases from V and 2 bases from J, leaving 8 bases between. The CDR3 is made up of 13 amino acids.

This chain joins TRBV2 and TRBJ2-1, with 10 bases fitting TRBD2. The CDR3 is made up of 15 amino acids. Germline V lookup: CDR1 SNHLY, CDR2 FYNNEI. After removal of 4 bases from V and 5 bases from J, the junction contained 5 bases not matched to a gene. CDR3 nucleotide sequence: TGTGCCAGCAGTGGGGCTAGCGGGAGCGACAATGAGCAGTTCTTC. It specifies CASSGASGSDNEQFF.

V and J are TRBV2 and TRBJ2-1, with TRBD1 matching 9 bases. The CDR3 is made up of 16 amino acids. Germline V gene data show CDR1 as SNHLY and CDR2 as FYNNEI. V shed 6 bases and J 5 bases; nucleotides not matched to a gene: 11. CDR3 sequence (DNA): TGTGCCAGCAGAGAGCGGACAGGGGAGCCCCACAATGAGCAGTTCTTC. This encodes CASRERTGEPHNEQFF.

The V and J genes are TRBV11-2 and TRBJ2-2, with D possibly matching TRBD2 (5 bases). The CDR3 extends over 14 amino acids. Germline V gene data show CDR1 as SGHAT and CDR2 as FQNNGV. V dropped 1 base and J dropped 5 bases, with 8 bases sitting between them. CDR3 in amino acids: CASSLARRTGELFF. Written as DNA, the CDR3 is TGTGCCAGCAGCTTAGCCCGGAGGACCGGGGAGCTGTTTTTT.

The rearrangement links TRBV28 to TRBJ2-3; 11 bases line up with TRBD1. After removal of 4 bases from V and 3 bases from J, the junction contained 6 bases not matched to a gene. The CDR3 loop spans 16 amino acids. Germline CDR1 is MDHEN and CDR2 is SYDVKM. The CDR3 bases are TGTGCCAGCAGTTCACAGGACAGGGGGCATACAGATACGCAGTATTTT. This sequence encodes CASSSQDRGHTDTQYF.

The chain carries TRBV19 and TRBJ1-3; D is ambiguous. Trimming took 0 bases from V and 3 from J, leaving 6 bases between them. Germline V gene lookup returns CDR1 LNHDA and CDR2 SQIVND (reference sequence). The CDR3 totals 14 residues. The CDR3 loop reads CASSIDGYGNTIYF. The CDR3 bases are TGTGCCAGTAGTATAGACGGATATGGAAACACCATATATTTT.

The chain is built from TRBV13 and TRBJ2-1; TRBD2 aligns across 14 bases. Per germline, CDR1 PRHDT and CDR2 FYEKMQ (reference sequence). J gave up 4 bases and V 5 bases, and 13 bases lay outside the gene matches. The CDR3 length is 19 residues. CDR3 sequence reads: CASSPPGTSGSQDYNEQFF. The CDR3 DNA reads TGTGCCAGCAGCCCCCCCGGGACTAGCGGGAGTCAGGATTACAATGAGCAGTTCTTC.

In DNA, the CDR3 is TGTGCCAGCAGCTTGGGACTAGCGGGGGTCTCGTACCAAGAGACCCAGTACTTC. Translating gives CASSLGLAGVSYQETQYF. This chain links TRBV5-6 with TRBJ2-5, with 12 bases aligning to TRBD2. After removal of 0 bases from V and 0 bases from J, the junction contained 6 bases not matched to a gene. Looked up from germline, CDR1 is SGHDT and CDR2 is YYEEEE. The CDR3 loop spans 18 amino acids.

This sequence joins TRBV15 and TRBJ1-3; weak D call: TRBD1 (5 bases). The CDR3 spans 17 residues. Between the trimmed V and J ends, which lost 0 bases and 0 bases, there was a span of 12 bases. Germline V CDR1 and CDR2: LNHNV, YYDKDF (reference sequence). Here the CDR3 DNA reads TGTGCCACCAGCAGAGATTTGGCAGGGTCCTCTGGAAACACCATATATTTT. This gives the protein CATSRDLAGSSGNTIYF.

The gene calls are TRBV19 and TRBJ1-1; TRBD1 matches 11 bases. Germline V gene data show CDR1 as LNHDA and CDR2 as SQIVND (reference sequence). This CDR3 has 14 residues. V was clipped by 8 bases and J by 3 bases; unmatched bases: 5. DNA for the CDR3: TGTGCCAGTTGGACAGGGGGCGGTTACACTGAAGCTTTCTTT. Amino acid sequence: CASWTGGGYTEAFF. The variable domain in full, completed from reference TRBV19 and TRBJ1-1, reads DGGITQSPKYLFRKEGQNVTLSCEQNLNHDAMYWYRQDPGQGLRLIYYSQIVNDFQKGDIAEGYSVSREKKESFPLTVTSAQKNPTAFYLCASWTGGGYTEAFFGQGTRLTVV.

The rearrangement joins TRBV4-2 to TRBJ1-3; the D gene is possibly TRBD1 (6 bases). V lost 3 bases and J lost 0, with 9 bases in between. CDR1 LGHNA and CDR2 YNFKEQ come from the germline V gene. The CDR3 spans 15 residues. This CDR3 is CASSQDSASGNTIYF. CDR3 in DNA: TGTGCCAGCAGCCAGGACAGTGCCTCTGGAAACACCATATATTTT.

This clone has just a few counts. The rearrangement uses TRBV6-1 and TRBJ2-3; 7 bases align to TRBD2. The CDR3 loop spans 15 amino acids. Germline V gene lookup returns CDR1 MNHNS and CDR2 SASEGT. The junction had 6 bases not matched to a gene; V was cut back by 3 bases and J by 3 bases. The CDR3, as DNA: TGTGCCAGCAGTGATAGGTGGGAGGGAACAGATACGCAGTATTTT. Amino acids: CASSDRWEGTDTQYF.

This clone qualifies as medium-sized. The rearrangement joins TRBV18 to TRBJ2-7; TRBD1 is a possible D gene (6 bases). Germline values: CDR1 KGHSH, CDR2 LQKENI. Trimming left V 1 base short and J 2 bases short, with 15 bases between. The CDR3 length is 16 residues. The CDR3 DNA is TGTGCCAGCTCACCACAGTTTGGGCAGGGGCCCTACGAGCAGTACTTC. Encoded protein: CASSPQFGQGPYEQYF.

The rearrangement links TRBV27 to TRBJ2-5, with 8 bases fitting TRBD1. The V segment lost 6 bases and the J segment 5 bases; nucleotides outside the gene matches: 8. The CDR3 has 14 amino acids. The V gene's germline CDR1 is MNHEY and CDR2 SMNVEV (reference sequence). The CDR3 bases are TGTGCCAGCAGCTTGACAGGGGTCGGGGAGACCCAGTACTTC. Translated: CASSLTGVGETQYF.

The chain employs TRBV4-2 and TRBJ1-1; TRBD1 is a possible D gene (6 bases). V lost 0 bases, J lost 6 bases, and 17 bases lay in between. Germline V gives CDR1 LGHNA, CDR2 YNFKEQ. This CDR3 contains 16 residues. CDR3 residues: CASSQDRGQFGAEAFF. CDR3 DNA sequence: TGTGCCAGCAGCCAAGATCGGGGGCAGTTCGGCGCTGAAGCTTTCTTT.

Worth noting for this clone: One junction end does not reproduce the germline sequence, and a read error may be involved. The chain couples TRBV19 to TRBJ1-2; 9 positions match TRBD1. The CDR3 has 20 residues. Germline lookup yields CDR1 LNHDA and CDR2 SQIVND (reference sequence). CDR3 amino acids: CASSIEPTGGTPTHLYGYTF. As DNA, the CDR3 is TGTGCCAGTAGCATAGAACCGACAGGGGGAACCCCTACCCACTTATATGGCTACACCTTC.

This rearrangement joins TRBV28 to TRBJ2-5; the D gene is possibly TRBD1 (5 bases). The J call may be wrong; the DNA end is better matched by TRBJ2-7. CDR3 length equals 14 residues. Per the germline V gene, CDR1 is MDHEN and CDR2 is SYDVKM. CDR3 sequence: CASSFQGDYYEQYF. The CDR3 region has the DNA TGTGCCAGCAGTTTTCAGGGTGATTACTACGAGCAGTACTTC.

This clone was counted only a few times. The V call is TRBV28, the J call TRBJ1-5, with D hard to call. With 2 bases removed from V and 6 bases from J, the gap between germline ends came to 11 bases. The germline V gene encodes CDR1 MDHEN and CDR2 SYDVKM. There are 14 residues in the CDR3. CDR3 sequence reads: CASSLESGIQPQHF. The DNA for the CDR3 is TGTGCCAGCAGTTTAGAAAGTGGGATTCAGCCCCAGCATTTT. The full variable domain, completed using reference TRBV28 and TRBJ1-5, is DVKVTQSSRYLVKRTGEKVFLECVQDMDHENMFWYRQDPGLGLRLIYFSYDVKMKEKGDIPEGYSVSREKKERFSLILESASTNQTSMYLCASSLESGIQPQHFGDGTRLSIL.